What follows describes a single T cell receptor (beta chain). This record comes from a study of blood T cell repertoires in COVID-19. Study background: Samples representing acute and convalescent COVID-19 were sourced from the United States, Italy and Spain. In each case, the material was cDNA or gDNA derived from T cells, B-cell-depleted T cells, or PBMCs.

In the source study's methods: Amplification of reference gene primers was used by the study to estimate nucleated cell counts. TCRdb's copy holds only in-frame clones and misses some; the assay was immunoSEQ multiplex PCR. Clone size and V and J calls were adopted from that table, with D and trimming inferred from the DNA. Among some 110,000 clones listed, roughly nine tenths were seen once. The CDR3 contains 16 residues. The ends were cut back, 5 bases at V and 1 base at J, with 17 bases in the middle. Per germline, CDR1 SGHVS and CDR2 FNYEAQ. Sequencing used peripheral blood. The rearrangement uses TRBV7-6 and TRBJ1-1, with unresolved D. The TCR originated in a man between 70 and 80 years old who had recovered from COVID-19. The chain's CDR3 is CASSPQSAISNTEAFF. CDR3 nucleotide sequence: TGTGCCAGCAGCCCCCAATCAGCGATCTCGAACACTGAAGCTTTCTTT.